This T cell receptor (beta chain) was captured in a study of long-term antiretroviral therapy in people with HIV. Version v3.0 of the immunoSEQ assay was performed at survey level. TCRdb keeps only in-frame clones here, not all; method: immunoSEQ multiplex PCR. The sample has about 29,000 clones; around 80% are singletons. Germline values: CDR1 MNHNY, CDR2 SVGAGI (reference sequence). The V end lost 5 bases, the J end lost 1 base, and 11 bases lay between the germline ends. The CDR3 spans 15 residues. Source: unsorted PBMCs, taken 1.5 years before starting antiretroviral therapy. This chain uses TRBV6-6 with TRBJ2-2, with D maybe TRBD1 (6 bases). The receptor comes from a man younger than 30 with HIV. CDR3 bases: TGTGCCAGCAGTGGACGACAGGAGAACACCGGGGAGCTGTTTTTT. Translating it yields CASSGRQENTGELFF.